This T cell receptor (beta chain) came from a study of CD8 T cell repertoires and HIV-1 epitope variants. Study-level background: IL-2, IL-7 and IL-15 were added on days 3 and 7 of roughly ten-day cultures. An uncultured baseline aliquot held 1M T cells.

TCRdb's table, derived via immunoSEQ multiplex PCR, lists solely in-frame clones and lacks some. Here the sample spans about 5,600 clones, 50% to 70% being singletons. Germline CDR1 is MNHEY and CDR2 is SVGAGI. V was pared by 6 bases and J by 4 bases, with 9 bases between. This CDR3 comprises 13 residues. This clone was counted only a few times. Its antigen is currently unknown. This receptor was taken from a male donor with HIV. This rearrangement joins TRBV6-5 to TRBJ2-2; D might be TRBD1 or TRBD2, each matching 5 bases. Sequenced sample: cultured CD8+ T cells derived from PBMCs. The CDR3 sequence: CASSRDVTGELFF. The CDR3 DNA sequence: TGTGCCAGCAGCCGGGACGTCACCGGGGAGCTGTTTTTT.